The 16 T cell receptor beta chains below were found in one sample sequenced in a study of blood T cells in healthy people across ages. Primed by a sample-barcoded 5' primer and a J-beta primer mix, a second PCR proceeded for 7 to 11 cycles. TCRdb ran MiXCR on the 5' RACE reads and lists one entry per CDR3 protein. The data show more than 450,000 distinct CDR3 sequences, around 27% seen once. Another study also made use of these data, one on T cells of mothers and their children.

The sample consisted of blood. Receptors were obtained from a boy aged 2 to 10 in good health.

In its sample, this clonotype was seen a few times. CDR3 loop: CASSVTAGVLGNIQYF. CDR3 bases: TGTGCCAGCAGCGTGACAGCGGGGGTTCTCGGAAACATTCAGTACTTC. V is TRBV5-5 and J is TRBJ2-4; 8 nucleotides line up with TRBD2. From germline, CDR1 is SGHKS and CDR2 YYEKEE (reference sequence). V gave up 4 bases and J gave up 6 bases; unmatched junction bases: 12. CDR3 length: 16 amino acids.

V usage is TRBV10-3 and J usage is TRBJ2-5; D is perhaps TRBD1 or TRBD2 (6 bases each). The V and J ends lost 4 bases and 0 bases respectively, with 12 bases between them. The CDR3 extends over 15 amino acids. CDR1 ENHRY and CDR2 SYGVKD come from the germline V gene. CDR3 region: CAISAGGGYQETQYF. CDR3 in DNA: TGTGCCATCAGTGCTGGAGGGGGTTACCAAGAGACCCAGTACTTC.

This chain links TRBV12-3 or TRBV12-4 with TRBJ1-5, with D tentatively TRBD1 (5 bases). The CDR3 covers 15 residues. The ends were cut back, 1 base at V and 0 bases at J, with 7 bases in the middle. The CDR3 region is CASSLGGNSNQPQHF. CDR3 coding DNA: TGTGCCAGCAGTTTAGGGGGGAATAGCAATCAGCCCCAGCATTTT.

This clonotype was seen only a few times. The J gene is TRBJ2-1, the V gene TRBV4-3; D is possibly TRBD1 (6 bases). Germline V lookup: CDR1 LGHNA, CDR2 YSLEER. CDR3 length: 15 residues. V was pared by 1 base and J by 7 bases, with 14 bases between. CDR3 in amino acids: CASSQGIQGKNEQFF. DNA of the CDR3: TGCGCCAGCAGCCAAGGTATTCAGGGGAAGAATGAGCAGTTCTTC.

This clonotype was observed a handful of times. This chain joins TRBV10-3 and TRBJ1-1; no definite D call. The CDR3 is made up of 13 amino acids. The V and J ends lost 6 bases and 1 base respectively, with 9 bases between them. Germline V gene sequence: CDR1 ENHRY, CDR2 SYGVKD. CDR3 DNA sequence: TGTGCCATCAGCGAGACGGCGAACACTGAAGCTTTCTTT. It yields the protein CAISETANTEAFF.

In the case of this clonotype: Its ends do not fully match the called genes, so a read error is possible. The V and J genes are TRBV7-3 and TRBJ2-2; 15 bases map to TRBD2. CDR3 length: 17 amino acids. The V gene's germline CDR1 is SGHTA and CDR2 FQGTGA. CDR3 nucleotides: TGTGCCAGCAAGGGACTAGCGGGGGGAGCGAATACCGGGGAGCTGTTTTTT. Translation gives CASKGLAGGANTGELFF.

This chain joins TRBV20-1 and TRBJ2-5; 7 positions agree with TRBD2. The tail of the sequence fits TRBJ2-1 better, so the J call may be wrong. Germline CDR1 and CDR2: DFQATT and SNEGSKA (reference sequence). There are 14 residues in the CDR3. The CDR3, as DNA: TGCAGTGTGAGGCGTGGGGGGGGGTATAATGAGCAGTTCTTC. It translates to CSVRRGGGYNEQFF.

The genes are TRBV6-5 and TRBJ1-1, with a tentative D call TRBD1 (5 bases). The CDR3 length is 11 residues. CDR1 and CDR2 from the germline V gene are MNHEY and SVGAGI. Trimming cost V 10 bases and J 3 bases, with 9 bases left between them. CDR3 nucleotides: TGTGCCACCCAGGGACACACTGAAGCTTTCTTT. This codes for CATQGHTEAFF.

This clonotype was detected a few times. J is TRBJ2-5 and V is TRBV12-3 or TRBV12-4, with 9 bases that match TRBD2. This CDR3 is 16 amino acids long. V gave up 5 bases and J gave up 0 bases; unmatched junction bases: 7. The CDR3 region has the DNA TGTGCCAGCAGTCCCTTGACTAGCGGAAACCAAGAGACCCAGTACTTC. It encodes CASSPLTSGNQETQYF.

V gene TRBV29-1 combines with J gene TRBJ2-2, with 8 positions matching TRBD2. Germline V gene lookup returns CDR1 SQVTM and CDR2 ANQGSEA. Trimming at V came to 4 bases and at J to 0 bases, leaving 4 bases not matched to a gene. The CDR3 consists of 15 residues. The CDR3 region has the DNA TGCAGCGTTGTTATGGGACTAGCGAACACCGGGGAGCTGTTTTTT. Translating it yields CSVVMGLANTGELFF.

The chain recombines TRBV13 with TRBJ1-2; D gene ambiguous. The CDR3 is 13 residues long. V was shortened by 2 bases and J by 6 bases, with 10 bases between the two germline ends. Germline values: CDR1 PRHDT, CDR2 FYEKMQ (reference sequence). CDR3 in amino acids: CASSLSDGDGYTF. DNA for the CDR3: TGTGCCAGCAGCTTAAGCGATGGAGATGGCTACACCTTC.

V and J are TRBV4-3 and TRBJ1-5; a weak D match, TRBD1 (5 bases). The germline CDR1 and CDR2 sequences are LGHNA and YSLEER. The CDR3 consists of 15 residues. The ends were cut back, 4 bases at V and 4 bases at J, with 14 bases in the middle. The CDR3 DNA reads TGCGCCAGCAGCCCCCACTCAGGGTCGAATCAGCCCCAGCATTTT. Its translation: CASSPHSGSNQPQHF.

This sequence joins TRBV20-1 and TRBJ2-5; no clear D. Per germline, CDR1 DFQATT and CDR2 SNEGSKA (reference sequence). The CDR3 length is 14 residues. Trimming pared 3 bases from V and 3 bases from J, leaving 14 bases between. CDR3 loop: CSASTFPLEETQYF. The CDR3 DNA reads as TGCAGTGCTAGCACTTTCCCCTTGGAAGAGACCCAGTACTTC.

This chain joins TRBV15 and TRBJ2-1; TRBD2 matches at 8 bases. The germline gives CDR1 LNHNV, CDR2 YYDKDF (reference sequence). The length of the CDR3 is 16 residues. The J segment lost 3 bases and the V segment lost 5 bases, leaving 9 bases of the junction unmatched. CDR3 sequence reads: CATSGPGGVLYNEQFF. For the CDR3, the DNA is TGTGCCACCAGCGGGCCCGGGGGGGTTCTCTACAATGAGCAGTTCTTC.

This clonotype occurred many times. V is TRBV29-1 and J is TRBJ2-1; possible D gene TRBD1, 5 bases. The CDR3 runs 16 residues. Trimming stripped 1 base from V and 1 base from J, with 14 bases between. In germline, CDR1 is SQVTM, CDR2 ANQGSEA. DNA for the CDR3: TGCAGCGTTGAAGGTCTTCCAGGGTTATCCTACAATGAGCAGTTCTTC. Translating gives CSVEGLPGLSYNEQFF.

This clonotype has a handful of counts. The V call is TRBV5-1, the J call TRBJ1-1; D is ambiguous. V was trimmed by 0 bases and J by 1 base, leaving 7 bases between them. The germline gives CDR1 SGHRS, CDR2 YFSETQ. The CDR3 is made up of 14 amino acids. The CDR3 is CASSLEVGNTEAFF. The CDR3 coding sequence is TGCGCCAGCAGCTTGGAGGTAGGGAACACTGAAGCTTTCTTT. Variable domain in full (rest from reference TRBV5-1 and TRBJ1-1): KAGVTQTPRYLIKTRGQQVTLSCSPISGHRSVSWYQQTPGQGLQFLFEYFSETQRNKGNFPGRFSGRQFSNSRSEMNVSTLELGDSALYLCASSLEVGNTEAFFGQGTRLTVV.